The T cell receptor (beta chain) described here comes from a study of blood T cell repertoires in COVID-19. Seattle researchers signed up patients amid active infection and tracked them longitudinally. The method was immunoSEQ multiplex PCR; TCRdb's version includes in-frame clones alone and lacks a portion of them. Among 250,000 to 350,000 clones listed, almost 90% were seen once. The origin of this receptor is a woman aged 30 to 39 with COVID-19, enrolled during active disease. What was sequenced was peripheral blood.

For the CDR3, the DNA is TGTGCCAGCAGCACCCTGACAGGGGGCCTCATCTATGGCTACACCTTC. It codes for CASSTLTGGLIYGYTF. The chain recombines TRBV9 with TRBJ1-2; 10 bases match TRBD1. The CDR3 contains 16 residues. CDR1 is SGDLS and CDR2 is YYNGEE in the germline V gene. V shed 4 bases, J shed 4 bases, and the junction held 10 bases outside the gene matches.